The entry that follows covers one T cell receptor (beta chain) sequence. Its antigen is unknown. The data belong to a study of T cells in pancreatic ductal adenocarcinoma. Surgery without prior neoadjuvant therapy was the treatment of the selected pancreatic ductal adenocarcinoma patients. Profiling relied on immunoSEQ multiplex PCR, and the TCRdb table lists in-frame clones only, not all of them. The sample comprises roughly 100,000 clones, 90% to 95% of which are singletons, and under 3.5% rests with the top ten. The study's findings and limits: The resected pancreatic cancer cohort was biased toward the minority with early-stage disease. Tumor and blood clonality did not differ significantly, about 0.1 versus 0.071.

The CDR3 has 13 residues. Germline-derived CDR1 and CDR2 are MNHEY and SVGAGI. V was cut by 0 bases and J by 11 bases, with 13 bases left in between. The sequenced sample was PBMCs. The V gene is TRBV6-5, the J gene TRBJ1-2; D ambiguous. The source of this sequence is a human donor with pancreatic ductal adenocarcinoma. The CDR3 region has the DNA TGTGCCAGCAGTTACTCCGGAGCGGCGGGGTACACCTTC. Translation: CASSYSGAAGYTF.